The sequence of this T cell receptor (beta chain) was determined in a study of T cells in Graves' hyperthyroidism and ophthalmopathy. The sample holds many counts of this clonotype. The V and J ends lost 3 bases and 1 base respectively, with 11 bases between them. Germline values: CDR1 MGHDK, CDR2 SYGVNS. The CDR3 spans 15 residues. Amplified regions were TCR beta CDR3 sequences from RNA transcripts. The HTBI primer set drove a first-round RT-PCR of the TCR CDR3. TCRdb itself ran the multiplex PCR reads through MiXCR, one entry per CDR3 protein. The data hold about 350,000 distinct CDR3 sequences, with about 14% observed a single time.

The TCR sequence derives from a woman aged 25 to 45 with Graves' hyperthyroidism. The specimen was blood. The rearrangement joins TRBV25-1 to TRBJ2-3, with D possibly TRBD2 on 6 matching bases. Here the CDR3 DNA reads TGTGCCAGCAGTGACTATGGAGGGGGCACAGATACGCAGTATTTT. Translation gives CASSDYGGGTDTQYF.